This TCR beta chain emerged from a study of T cell responses to AZD1222 COVID-19 vaccine. Study-level findings and limits: Donors skewed white British and female; clonal diversity was possibly underestimated. Nearly half of the spike-specific TCRs reportedly recognize variant regions that carry no mutations. Repertoire collection took place solely once the T cell response had peaked.

Clones were sequenced by immunoSEQ multiplex PCR, and TCRdb holds only the in-frame ones, with some missing. The sample includes approximately 74,000 clones, 86% of them seen just once. In the case of this clone: Its antigen is unidentified.

CDR3 length: 17 amino acids. Per the germline V gene, CDR1 is MDHEN and CDR2 is SYDVKM. The trim removed 4 bases at V and 8 bases at J, leaving 16 bases unmatched. The input for sequencing was peripheral blood, taken on day 0 of AZD1222 vaccination. V is TRBV28 and J is TRBJ2-4; 8 nucleotides match TRBD1. The receptor was isolated from an adult in good health. For the CDR3, the DNA is TGTGCCAGCAGTTCAAGGCGGAGACAGGGGCGGTCGGACATTCAGTACTTC. Protein: CASSSRRRQGRSDIQYF.